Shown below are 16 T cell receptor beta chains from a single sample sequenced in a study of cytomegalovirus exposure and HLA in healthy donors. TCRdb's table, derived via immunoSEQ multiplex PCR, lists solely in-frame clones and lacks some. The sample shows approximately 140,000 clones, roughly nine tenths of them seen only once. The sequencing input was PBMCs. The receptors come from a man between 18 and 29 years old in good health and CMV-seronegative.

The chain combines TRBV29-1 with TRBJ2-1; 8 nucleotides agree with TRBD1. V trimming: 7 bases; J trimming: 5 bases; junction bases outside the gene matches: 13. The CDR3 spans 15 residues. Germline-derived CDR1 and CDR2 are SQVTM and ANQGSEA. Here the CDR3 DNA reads TGCAGCGGGTCCACAGGGGGTATCGTGCACAATGAGCAGTTCTTC. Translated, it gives CSGSTGGIVHNEQFF.

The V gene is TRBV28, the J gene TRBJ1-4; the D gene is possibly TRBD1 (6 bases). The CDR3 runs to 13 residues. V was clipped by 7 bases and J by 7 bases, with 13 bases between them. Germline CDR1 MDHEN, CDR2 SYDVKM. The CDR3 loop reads CASTRGIGEKLFF. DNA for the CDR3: TGTGCCAGCACTAGGGGGATTGGTGAAAAACTGTTTTTT.

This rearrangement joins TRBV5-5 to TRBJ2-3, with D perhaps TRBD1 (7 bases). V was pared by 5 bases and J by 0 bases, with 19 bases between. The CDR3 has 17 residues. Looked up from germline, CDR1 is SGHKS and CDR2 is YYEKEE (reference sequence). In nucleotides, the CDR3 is TGTGCCAGCAGAATCCCAGGGGGGCGGGGTAGCACAGATACGCAGTATTTT. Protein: CASRIPGGRGSTDTQYF.

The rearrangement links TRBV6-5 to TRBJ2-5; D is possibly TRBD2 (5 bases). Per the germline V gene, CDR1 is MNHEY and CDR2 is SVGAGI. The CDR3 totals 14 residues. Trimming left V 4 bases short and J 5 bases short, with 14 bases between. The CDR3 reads CASSFQVPGETQYF. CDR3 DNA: TGTGCCAGCAGTTTTCAGGTCCCGGGGGAGACCCAGTACTTC.

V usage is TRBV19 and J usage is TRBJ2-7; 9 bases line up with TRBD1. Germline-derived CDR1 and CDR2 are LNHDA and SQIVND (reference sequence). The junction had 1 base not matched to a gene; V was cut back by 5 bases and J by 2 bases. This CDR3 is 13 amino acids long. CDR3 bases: TGTGCCAGTAGTGGGACAGGGACCTACGAGCAGTACTTC. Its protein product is CASSGTGTYEQYF.

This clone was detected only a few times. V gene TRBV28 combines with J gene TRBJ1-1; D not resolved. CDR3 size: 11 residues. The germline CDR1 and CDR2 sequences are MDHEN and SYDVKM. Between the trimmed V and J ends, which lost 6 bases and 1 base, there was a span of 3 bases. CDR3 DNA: TGTGCCAGCAGCCGGAACACTGAAGCTTTCTTT. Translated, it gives CASSRNTEAFF.

This CDR3 is CASSLGPGTGVEETQYF. The CDR3 region has the DNA TGCGCCAGCAGCTTGGGCCCAGGGACAGGGGTAGAAGAGACCCAGTACTTC. V and J are TRBV5-1 and TRBJ2-5; 10 bases agree with TRBD1. The J segment lost 3 bases and the V segment lost 0 bases, leaving 8 bases of the junction unmatched. Per the germline V gene, CDR1 is SGHRS and CDR2 is YFSETQ. The CDR3 sequence is 17 residues long.

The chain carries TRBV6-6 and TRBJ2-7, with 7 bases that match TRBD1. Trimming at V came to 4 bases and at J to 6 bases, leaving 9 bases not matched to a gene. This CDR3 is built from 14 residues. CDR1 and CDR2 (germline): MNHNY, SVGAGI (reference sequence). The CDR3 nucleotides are TGTGCCAGCAGTTCCTTGGCCACAGGGGTCGAGCAGTACTTC. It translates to CASSSLATGVEQYF.

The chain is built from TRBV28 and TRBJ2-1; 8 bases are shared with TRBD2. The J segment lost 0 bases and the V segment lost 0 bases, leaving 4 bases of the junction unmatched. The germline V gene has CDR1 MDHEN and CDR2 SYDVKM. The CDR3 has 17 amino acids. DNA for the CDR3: TGTGCCAGCAGTTTATGGTCGGGAGGGGTCTCCTACAATGAGCAGTTCTTC. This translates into CASSLWSGGVSYNEQFF.

The CDR3 loop is CASSVMGGETQYF. In nucleotides, the CDR3 is TGTGCCAGCAGCGTGATGGGGGGAGAGACCCAGTACTTC. The chain combines TRBV7-9 with TRBJ2-5, with a tentative D call TRBD2 (6 bases). The V end lost 5 bases, the J end lost 4 bases, and 11 bases lay between the germline ends. The CDR3 is made up of 13 amino acids. CDR1 and CDR2 from the germline V gene are SEHNR and FQNEAQ (reference sequence).

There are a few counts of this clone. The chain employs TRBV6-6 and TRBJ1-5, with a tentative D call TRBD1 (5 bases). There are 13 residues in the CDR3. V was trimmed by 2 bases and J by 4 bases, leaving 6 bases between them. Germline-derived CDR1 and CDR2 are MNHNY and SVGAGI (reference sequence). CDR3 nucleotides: TGTGCCAGCAGTTACGGGGGGAATCAGCCCCAGCATTTT. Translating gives CASSYGGNQPQHF.

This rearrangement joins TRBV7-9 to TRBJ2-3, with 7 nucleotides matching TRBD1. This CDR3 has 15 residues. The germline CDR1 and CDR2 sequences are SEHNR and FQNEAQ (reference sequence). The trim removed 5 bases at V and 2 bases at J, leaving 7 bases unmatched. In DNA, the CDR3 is TGTGCCAGCAGCGTAACAGGGGTCCACACAGATACGCAGTATTTT. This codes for CASSVTGVHTDTQYF.

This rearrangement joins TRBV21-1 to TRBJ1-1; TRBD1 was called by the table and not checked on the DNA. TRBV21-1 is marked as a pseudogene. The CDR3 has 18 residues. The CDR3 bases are TGTGCCAGCAAGGGGGACAGAACTGACCCCACCAAGAACACTGAAGCTTTCTTT. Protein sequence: CASKGDRTDPTKNTEAFF.

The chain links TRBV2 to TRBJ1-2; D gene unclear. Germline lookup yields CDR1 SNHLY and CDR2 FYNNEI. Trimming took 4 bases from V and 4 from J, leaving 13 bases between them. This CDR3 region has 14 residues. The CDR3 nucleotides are TGTGCCAGCAGTGCCAGTGTTACCGCCTATGGCTACACCTTC. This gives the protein CASSASVTAYGYTF.

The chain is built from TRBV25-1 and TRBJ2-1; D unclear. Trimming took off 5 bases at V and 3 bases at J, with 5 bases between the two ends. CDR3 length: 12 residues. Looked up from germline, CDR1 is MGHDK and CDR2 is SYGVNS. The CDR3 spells CASSPGYNEQFF. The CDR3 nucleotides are TGTGCCAGCAGTCCGGGCTACAATGAGCAGTTCTTC.

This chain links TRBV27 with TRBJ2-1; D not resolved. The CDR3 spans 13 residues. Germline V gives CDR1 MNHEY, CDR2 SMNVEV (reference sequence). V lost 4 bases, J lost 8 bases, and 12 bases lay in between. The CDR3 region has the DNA TGTGCCAGCAGTTCAGGCTTTACGGATGAGCAGTTCTTC. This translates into CASSSGFTDEQFF.